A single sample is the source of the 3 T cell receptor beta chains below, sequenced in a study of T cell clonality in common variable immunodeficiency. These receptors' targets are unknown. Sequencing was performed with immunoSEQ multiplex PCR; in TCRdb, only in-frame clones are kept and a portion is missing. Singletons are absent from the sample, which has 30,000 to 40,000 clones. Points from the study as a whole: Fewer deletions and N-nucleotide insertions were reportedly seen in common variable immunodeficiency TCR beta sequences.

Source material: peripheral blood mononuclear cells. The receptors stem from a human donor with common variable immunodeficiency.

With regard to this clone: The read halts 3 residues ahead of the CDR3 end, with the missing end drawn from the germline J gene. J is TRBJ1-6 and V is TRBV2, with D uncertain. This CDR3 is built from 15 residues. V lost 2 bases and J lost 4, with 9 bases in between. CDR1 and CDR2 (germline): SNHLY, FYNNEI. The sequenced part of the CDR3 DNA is TGTGCCAGCAGTGAAATGTCAGATTATAATTCACCC. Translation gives CASSEMSDYNSP. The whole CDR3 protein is CASSEMSDYNSPLHF.

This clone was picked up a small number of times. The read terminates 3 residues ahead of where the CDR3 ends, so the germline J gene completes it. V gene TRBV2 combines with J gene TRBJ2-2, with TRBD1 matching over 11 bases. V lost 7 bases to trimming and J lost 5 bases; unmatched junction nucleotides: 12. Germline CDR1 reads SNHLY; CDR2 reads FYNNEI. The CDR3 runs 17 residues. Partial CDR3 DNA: TGTGCCAGCACTGGGGGACAGGGGGATGTCCAGACCGGGGAG. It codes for CASTGGQGDVQTGE. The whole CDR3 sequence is CASTGGQGDVQTGELFF.

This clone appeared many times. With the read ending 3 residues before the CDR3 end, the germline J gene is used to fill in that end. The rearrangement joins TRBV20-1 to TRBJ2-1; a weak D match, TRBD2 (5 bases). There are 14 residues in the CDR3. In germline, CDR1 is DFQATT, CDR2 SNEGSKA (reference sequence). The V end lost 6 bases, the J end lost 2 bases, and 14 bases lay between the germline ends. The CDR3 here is CSALWRAAYNEQFF. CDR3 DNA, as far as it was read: TGCAGTGCCCTTTGGCGGGCGGCCTACAATGAG.